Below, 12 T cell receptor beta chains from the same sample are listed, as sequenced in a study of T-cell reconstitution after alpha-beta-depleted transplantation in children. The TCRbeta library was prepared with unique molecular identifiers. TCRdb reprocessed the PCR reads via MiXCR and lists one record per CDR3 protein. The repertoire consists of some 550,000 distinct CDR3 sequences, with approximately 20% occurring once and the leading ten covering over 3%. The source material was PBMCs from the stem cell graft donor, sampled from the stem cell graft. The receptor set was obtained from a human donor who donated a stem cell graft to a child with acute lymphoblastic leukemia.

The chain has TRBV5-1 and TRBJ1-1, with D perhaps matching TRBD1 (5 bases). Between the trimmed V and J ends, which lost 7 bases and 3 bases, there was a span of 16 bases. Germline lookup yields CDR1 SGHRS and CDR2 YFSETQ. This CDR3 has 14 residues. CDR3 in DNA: TGCGCCAGCGCAACAGGCCTAAGGGACACTGAAGCTTTCTTT. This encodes CASATGLRDTEAFF.

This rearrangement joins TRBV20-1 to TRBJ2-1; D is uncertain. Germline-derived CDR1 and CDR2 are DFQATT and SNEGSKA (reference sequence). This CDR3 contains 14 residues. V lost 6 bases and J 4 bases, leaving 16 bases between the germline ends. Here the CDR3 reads CSAPGGLSYNEQFF. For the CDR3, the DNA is TGCAGTGCGCCGGGTGGCCTCTCGTACAATGAGCAGTTCTTC.

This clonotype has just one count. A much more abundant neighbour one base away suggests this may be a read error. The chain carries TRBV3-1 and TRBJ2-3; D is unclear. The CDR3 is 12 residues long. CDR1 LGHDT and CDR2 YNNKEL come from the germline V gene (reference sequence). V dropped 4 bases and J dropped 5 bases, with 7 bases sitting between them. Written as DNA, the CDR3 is TGTGCCAGCAGCCCCAAACGAGATACGCAGTATTTT. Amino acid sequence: CASSPKRDTQYF.

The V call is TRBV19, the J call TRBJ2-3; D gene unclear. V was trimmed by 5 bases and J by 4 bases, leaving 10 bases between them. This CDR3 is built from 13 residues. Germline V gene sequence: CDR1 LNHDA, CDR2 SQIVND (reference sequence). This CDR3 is CASSGRLADTQYF. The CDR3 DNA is TGTGCCAGTAGTGGTCGGCTGGCAGATACGCAGTATTTT.

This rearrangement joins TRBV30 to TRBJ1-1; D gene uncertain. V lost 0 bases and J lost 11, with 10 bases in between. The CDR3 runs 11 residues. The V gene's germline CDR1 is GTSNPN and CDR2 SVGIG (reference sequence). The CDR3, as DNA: TGTGCCTGGAGTGTAAGGGTCGCGGCTTTCTTT. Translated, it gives CAWSVRVAAFF.

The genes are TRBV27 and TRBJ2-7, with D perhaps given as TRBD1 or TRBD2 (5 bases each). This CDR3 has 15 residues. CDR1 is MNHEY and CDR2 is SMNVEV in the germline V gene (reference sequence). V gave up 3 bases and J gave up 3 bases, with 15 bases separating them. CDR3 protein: CASSFGQGGLYEQYF. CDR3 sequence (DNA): TGTGCCAGCAGTTTCGGGCAGGGCGGACTCTACGAGCAGTACTTC.

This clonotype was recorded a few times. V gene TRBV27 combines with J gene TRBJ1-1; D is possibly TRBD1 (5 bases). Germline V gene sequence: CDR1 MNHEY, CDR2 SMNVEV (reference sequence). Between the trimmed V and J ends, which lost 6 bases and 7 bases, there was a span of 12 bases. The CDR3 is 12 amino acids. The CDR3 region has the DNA TGTGCCAGCAGCTTTCGGGGGGATGAAGCTTTCTTT. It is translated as CASSFRGDEAFF.

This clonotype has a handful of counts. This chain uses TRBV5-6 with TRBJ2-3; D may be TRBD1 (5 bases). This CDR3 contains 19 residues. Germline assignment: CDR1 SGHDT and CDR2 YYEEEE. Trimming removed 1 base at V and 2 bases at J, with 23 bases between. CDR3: CASSLTNRALRGTTDTQYF. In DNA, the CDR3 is TGTGCCAGCAGCTTGACCAACCGGGCCCTTAGGGGCACCACAGATACGCAGTATTTT.

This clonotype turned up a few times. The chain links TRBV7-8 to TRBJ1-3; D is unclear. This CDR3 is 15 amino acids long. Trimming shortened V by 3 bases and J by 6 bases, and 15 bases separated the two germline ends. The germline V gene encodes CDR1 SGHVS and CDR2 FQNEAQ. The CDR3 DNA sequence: TGTGCCAGCAGCTTCCTCAGCGTATACGAAAACACCATATATTTT. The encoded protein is CASSFLSVYENTIYF.

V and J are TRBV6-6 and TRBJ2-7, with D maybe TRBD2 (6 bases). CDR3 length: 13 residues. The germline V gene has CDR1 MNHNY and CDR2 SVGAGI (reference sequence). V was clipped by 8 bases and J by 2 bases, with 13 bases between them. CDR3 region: CASGAGPTYEQYF. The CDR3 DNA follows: TGTGCCAGCGGAGCGGGTCCTACCTACGAGCAGTACTTC.

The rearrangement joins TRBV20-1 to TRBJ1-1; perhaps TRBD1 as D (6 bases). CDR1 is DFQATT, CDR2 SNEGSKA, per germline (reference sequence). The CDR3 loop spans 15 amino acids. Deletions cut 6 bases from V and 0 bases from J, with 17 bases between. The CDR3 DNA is TGCAGTGCCAGAATGGGGGGCTTGGTGAACACTGAAGCTTTCTTT. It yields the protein CSARMGGLVNTEAFF.

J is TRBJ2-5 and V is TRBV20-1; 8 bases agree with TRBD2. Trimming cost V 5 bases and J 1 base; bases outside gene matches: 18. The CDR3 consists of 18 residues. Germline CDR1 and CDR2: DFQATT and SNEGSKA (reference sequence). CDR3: CSAGPGIGIAGFQETQYF. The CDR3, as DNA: TGCAGTGCTGGCCCAGGGATCGGGATAGCGGGATTCCAAGAGACCCAGTACTTC.